This T cell receptor (beta chain) was obtained from a study of cytomegalovirus exposure and HLA in healthy donors. Study findings and constraints: Within a later analysis, the majority of CMV-associated TCR beta chains appeared HLA-restricted.

Healthy donors of bone marrow made up the group. 60 Vbeta and 13 Jbeta primers were used in PCR. The method was immunoSEQ multiplex PCR; TCRdb's version includes in-frame clones alone and lacks a portion of them. Of over 110,000 clones listed, around 80% are singletons. The germline gives CDR1 SGHRS, CDR2 YFSETQ. This CDR3 comprises 15 residues. V trimming: 1 base; J trimming: 2 bases; junction bases outside the gene matches: 2. About this clone: Its target is unknown.

The TCR originated in a woman in her fifties or sixties in good health and CMV-seropositive. The rearrangement uses TRBV5-1 and TRBJ1-3; 8 bases are a match to TRBD1. The sequencing sample was made of PBMCs. CDR3 residues: CASSLTTGAGNTIYF. The CDR3 DNA reads as TGCGCCAGCAGCTTGACGACAGGGGCTGGAAACACCATATATTTT.